This T cell receptor (beta chain) was retrieved from a study of blood T cell repertoires in COVID-19. Germline assignment: CDR1 SGDLS and CDR2 YYNGEE. The CDR3 is 14 residues long. After removal of 4 bases from V and 4 bases from J, the junction contained 7 bases not matched to a gene. The participants were between roughly 18 and 90 years old and came from some 23 US areas. Sequencing used immunoSEQ multiplex PCR; TCRdb keeps in-frame clones, though not all of them. The sample yields 200,000 to 250,000 clones, around 88% seen once. Sequencing was carried out using PBMCs or T cells enriched from blood (not recorded which). The sequence was collected from a woman between 45 and 60 years old with acute COVID-19. The chain has TRBV9 and TRBJ1-1; 7 bases line up with TRBD1. The CDR3 region is CASSPRQGFTEAFF. CDR3 sequence (DNA): TGTGCCAGCAGCCCTAGACAGGGTTTCACTGAAGCTTTCTTT.